This is a list of T cell receptor beta chains from one sample in a study of blood T cell repertoires in COVID-19. Using immunoSEQ multiplex PCR, the repertoire was profiled, and TCRdb retains in-frame clones only, with some absent. The repertoire has around 68,000 clones, about 80% of them found once; the top ten carry about 16%. Sequenced input: peripheral blood. These receptors originate from a man older than 75 with active COVID-19. CDR3s include the opening cysteine and the closing phenylalanine or tryptophan. A D gene is named only where the DNA matches it firmly. Clone size is shown for a subset of rows, as once, few, many or a class of expanded clone.

TRBJ1-6	.	TRBV5-5	TRBD1	TGTGCCAGCAGCCCCGGGACAGATAATTCACCCCTCCACTTT	CASSPGTDNSPLHF
TRBJ1-5	once	TRBV19	TRBD1	TGTGCCACCAAACAAGGGAGGGACAGGGGTGACCAGCCCCAGCATTTT	CATKQGRDRGDQPQHF
TRBJ1-3	.	TRBV3-1/TRBV3-2	.	TGTGCCAGCAGGCTCCGGTCTGGAAACACCATATATTTT	CASRLRSGNTIYF
TRBJ1-2	.	TRBV27	TRBD1	TGTGCCAGCAGTTCGCCAACTCAGGGGGCCGGCTATGGCTACACCTTC	CASSSPTQGAGYGYTF
TRBJ1-1	.	TRBV19	TRBD1	TGTGCCAGTAGAGTAATTTCATCGGGCAGGGACAGGGCTTTCTTT	CASRVISSGRDRAFF
TRBJ1-2	few	TRBV27	.	TGTGCCAGCAGTTCAGGAGGCTATGGCTACACCTTC	CASSSGGYGYTF
TRBJ2-1	.	TRBV7-2	.	TGTGCCAGCAGTTTCAGGGGTTCCTACAATGAGCAGTTCTTC	CASSFRGSYNEQFF
TRBJ1-1	.	TRBV7-9	TRBD1	TGTGCCAGCAGCTTAGGAGGGGACAGCACTGAAGCTTTCTTT	CASSLGGDSTEAFF
TRBJ2-7	.	TRBV25-1	TRBD1	TGTGCCAGCAGGAGCGGACAGGGAACCTACGAGCAGTACTTC	CASRSGQGTYEQYF
TRBJ2-2	once	TRBV19	.	TGTGCCAGCCGGGTTCAAAACACCGGGGAGCTGTTTTTT	CASRVQNTGELFF
TRBJ1-2	.	TRBV19	.	TGTGCCAGTGACCAATCGACAGACGCAAACTATGGCTACACCTTC	CASDQSTDANYGYTF
TRBJ2-5	.	TRBV14	.	TGTGCCAGCAGCCAAGGTGTATCGGAGACCCAGTACTTC	CASSQGVSETQYF
TRBJ1-2	once	TRBV6-1	.	TGTGCCAGCAGTGAAGGTGGAGGGCCTGGTGGCTACACCTTC	CASSEGGGPGGYTF
TRBJ1-6	.	TRBV27	TRBD1	TGTGCCAGCAGGACCTGGACAGGGGAAAATTCACCCCTCCACTTT	CASRTWTGENSPLHF
TRBJ1-5	few	TRBV5-1	.	TGCGCCAGCAGCTTGGGGTCGCAGAATCAGCCCCAGCATTTT	CASSLGSQNQPQHF
TRBJ2-1	few	TRBV10-3	.	TGTGCCATCAGTGACAGATCTTACAATGAGCAGTTCTTC	CAISDRSYNEQFF
TRBJ2-3	.	TRBV6-6	TRBD2	TGTGCCAGCAGCCCCGGACTAGCGGGGGTGGTGGATACGCAGTATTTT	CASSPGLAGVVDTQYF
TRBJ2-3	.	TRBV19	TRBD1	TGTGCCAGTACGGACAGGGGAAGCACAGATACGCAGTATTTT	CASTDRGSTDTQYF